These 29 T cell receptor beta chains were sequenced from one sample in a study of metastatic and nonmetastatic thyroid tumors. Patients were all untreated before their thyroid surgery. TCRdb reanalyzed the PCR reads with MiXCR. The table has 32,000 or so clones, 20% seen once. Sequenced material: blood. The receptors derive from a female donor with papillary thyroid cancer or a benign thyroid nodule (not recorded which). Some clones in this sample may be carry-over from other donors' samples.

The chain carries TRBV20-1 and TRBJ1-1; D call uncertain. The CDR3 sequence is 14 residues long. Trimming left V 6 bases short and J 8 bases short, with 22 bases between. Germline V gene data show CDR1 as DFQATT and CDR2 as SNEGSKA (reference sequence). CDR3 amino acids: CSALNRVNGIEAFF. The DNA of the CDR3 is TGCAGTGCGCTTAACCGGGTCAACGGTATCGAAGCTTTCTTT.

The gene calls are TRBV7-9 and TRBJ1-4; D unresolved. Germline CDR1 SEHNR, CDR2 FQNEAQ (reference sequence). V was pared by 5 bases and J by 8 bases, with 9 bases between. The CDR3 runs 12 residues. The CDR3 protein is CASSAYLEKLFF. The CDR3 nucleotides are TGTGCCAGCAGCGCATACCTGGAAAAACTGTTTTTT.

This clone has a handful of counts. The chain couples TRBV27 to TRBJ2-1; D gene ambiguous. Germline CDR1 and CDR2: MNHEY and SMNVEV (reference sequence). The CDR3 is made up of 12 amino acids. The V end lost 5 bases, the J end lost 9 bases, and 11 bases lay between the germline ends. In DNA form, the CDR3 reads TGTGCCAGCAGTCCCCGTGATGGTGAGCAGTTCTTC. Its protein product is CASSPRDGEQFF.

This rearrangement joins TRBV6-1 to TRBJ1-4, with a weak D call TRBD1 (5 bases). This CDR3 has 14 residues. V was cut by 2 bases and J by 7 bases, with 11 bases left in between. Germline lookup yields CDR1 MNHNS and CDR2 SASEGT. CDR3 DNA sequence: TGTGCCAGCAGTGAATGGCAGGGAACTGAAAAACTGTTTTTT. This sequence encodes CASSEWQGTEKLFF.

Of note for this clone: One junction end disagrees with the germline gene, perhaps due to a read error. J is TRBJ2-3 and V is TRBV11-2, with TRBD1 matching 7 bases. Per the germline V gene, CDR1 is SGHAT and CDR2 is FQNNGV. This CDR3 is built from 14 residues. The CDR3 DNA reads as TGTGCCAGCAGCTTGTGGCAGGGGACAGAGACGCAGTATTTT. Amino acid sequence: CASSLWQGTETQYF.

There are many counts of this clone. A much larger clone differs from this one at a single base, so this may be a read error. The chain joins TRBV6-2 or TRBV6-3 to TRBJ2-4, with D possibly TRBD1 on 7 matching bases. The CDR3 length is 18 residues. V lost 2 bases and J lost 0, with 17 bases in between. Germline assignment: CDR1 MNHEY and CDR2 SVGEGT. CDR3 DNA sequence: TGTGCCAGCAGTTACGTGACAGGGCAGGGGGGAGCCAAAAACATTCAGTACTTC. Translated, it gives CASSYVTGQGGAKNIQYF.

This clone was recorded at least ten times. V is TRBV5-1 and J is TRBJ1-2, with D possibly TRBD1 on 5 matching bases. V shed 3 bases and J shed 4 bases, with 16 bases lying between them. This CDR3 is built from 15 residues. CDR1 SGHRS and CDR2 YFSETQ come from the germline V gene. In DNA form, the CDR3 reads TGCGCCAGCAGCTCCGGTACCGGGACCTTCTATGGCTACACCTTC. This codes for CASSSGTGTFYGYTF. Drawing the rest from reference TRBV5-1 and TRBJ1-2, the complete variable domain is KAGVTQTPRYLIKTRGQQVTLSCSPISGHRSVSWYQQTPGQGLQFLFEYFSETQRNKGNFPGRFSGRQFSNSRSEMNVSTLELGDSALYLCASSSGTGTFYGYTFGSGTRLTVV.

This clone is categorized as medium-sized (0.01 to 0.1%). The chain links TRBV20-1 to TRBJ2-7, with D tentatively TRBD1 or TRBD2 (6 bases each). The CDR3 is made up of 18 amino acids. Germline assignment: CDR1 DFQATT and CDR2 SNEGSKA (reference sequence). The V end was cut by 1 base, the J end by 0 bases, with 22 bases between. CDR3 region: CSARVGGQGYANSYEQYF. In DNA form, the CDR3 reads TGCAGTGCTAGAGTTGGGGGGCAGGGATATGCCAACTCCTACGAGCAGTACTTC.

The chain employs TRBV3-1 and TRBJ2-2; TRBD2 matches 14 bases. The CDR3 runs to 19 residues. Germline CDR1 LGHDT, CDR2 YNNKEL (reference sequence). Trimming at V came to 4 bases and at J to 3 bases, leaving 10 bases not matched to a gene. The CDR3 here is CASSPTSGRARRHTGELFF. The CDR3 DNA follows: TGTGCCAGCAGCCCGACTAGCGGGAGGGCTCGGCGGCACACCGGGGAGCTGTTTTTT.

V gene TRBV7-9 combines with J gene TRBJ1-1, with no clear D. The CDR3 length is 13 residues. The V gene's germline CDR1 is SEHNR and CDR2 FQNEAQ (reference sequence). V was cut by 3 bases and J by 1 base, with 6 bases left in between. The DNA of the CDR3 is TGTGCCAGCAGCTTCTCAGGGAACACTGAAGCTTTCTTT. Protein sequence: CASSFSGNTEAFF.

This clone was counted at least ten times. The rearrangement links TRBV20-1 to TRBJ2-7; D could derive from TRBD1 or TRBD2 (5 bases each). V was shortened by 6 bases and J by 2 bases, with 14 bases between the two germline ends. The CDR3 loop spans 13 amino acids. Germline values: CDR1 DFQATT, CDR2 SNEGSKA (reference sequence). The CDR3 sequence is CSARDPDAYEQYF. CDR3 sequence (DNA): TGCAGTGCAAGGGACCCCGACGCCTACGAGCAGTACTTC.

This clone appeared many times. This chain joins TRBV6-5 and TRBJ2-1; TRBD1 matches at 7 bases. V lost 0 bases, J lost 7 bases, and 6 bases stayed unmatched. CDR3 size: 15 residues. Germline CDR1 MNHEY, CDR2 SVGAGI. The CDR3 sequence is CASSYSEGARNEQFF. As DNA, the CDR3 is TGTGCCAGCAGTTACTCAGAGGGGGCGAGGAATGAGCAGTTCTTC.

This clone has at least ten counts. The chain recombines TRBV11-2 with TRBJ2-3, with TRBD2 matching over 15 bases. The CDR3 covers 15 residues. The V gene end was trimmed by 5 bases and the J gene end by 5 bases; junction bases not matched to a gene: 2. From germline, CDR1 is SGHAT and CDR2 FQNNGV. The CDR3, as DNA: TGTGCCAGCAGCGGGGGACTAGCGGGGGGAGATACGCAGTATTTT. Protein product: CASSGGLAGGDTQYF.

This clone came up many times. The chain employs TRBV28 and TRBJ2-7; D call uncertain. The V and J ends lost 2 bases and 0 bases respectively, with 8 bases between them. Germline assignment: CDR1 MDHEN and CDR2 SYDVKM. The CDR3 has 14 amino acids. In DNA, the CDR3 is TGTGCCAGCAGTTTAATGGGCACCTCCTACGAGCAGTACTTC. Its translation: CASSLMGTSYEQYF. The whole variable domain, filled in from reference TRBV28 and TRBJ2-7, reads DVKVTQSSRYLVKRTGEKVFLECVQDMDHENMFWYRQDPGLGLRLIYFSYDVKMKEKGDIPEGYSVSREKKERFSLILESASTNQTSMYLCASSLMGTSYEQYFGPGTRLTVT.

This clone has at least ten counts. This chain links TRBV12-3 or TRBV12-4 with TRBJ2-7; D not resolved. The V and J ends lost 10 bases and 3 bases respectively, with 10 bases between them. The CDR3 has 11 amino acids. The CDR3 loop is CATGRFYEQYF. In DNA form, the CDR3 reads TGTGCCACCGGACGTTTCTACGAGCAGTACTTC.

CDR3 loop: CASIAFQGAGPEAEQFF. CDR3 bases: TGTGCCAGCATCGCCTTCCAGGGGGCGGGCCCCGAGGCCGAGCAGTTCTTC. This rearrangement joins TRBV6-6 to TRBJ2-1; 8 positions match TRBD1. J gave up 10 bases and V 7 bases, and 21 bases lay outside the gene matches. Germline CDR1 reads MNHNY; CDR2 reads SVGAGI (reference sequence). The length of the CDR3 is 17 residues.

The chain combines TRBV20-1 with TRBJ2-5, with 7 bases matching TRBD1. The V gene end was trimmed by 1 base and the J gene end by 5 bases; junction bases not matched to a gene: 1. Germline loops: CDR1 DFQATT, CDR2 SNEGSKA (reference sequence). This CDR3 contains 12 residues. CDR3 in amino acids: CSARGQGETQYF. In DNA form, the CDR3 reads TGCAGTGCTAGAGGACAGGGCGAGACCCAGTACTTC.

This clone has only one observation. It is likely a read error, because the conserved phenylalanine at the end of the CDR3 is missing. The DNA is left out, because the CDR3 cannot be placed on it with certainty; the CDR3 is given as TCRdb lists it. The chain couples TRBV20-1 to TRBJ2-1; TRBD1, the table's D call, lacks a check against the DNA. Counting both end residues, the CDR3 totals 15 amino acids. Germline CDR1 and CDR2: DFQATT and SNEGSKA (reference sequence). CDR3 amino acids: CSASGLGQGIGEQNY.

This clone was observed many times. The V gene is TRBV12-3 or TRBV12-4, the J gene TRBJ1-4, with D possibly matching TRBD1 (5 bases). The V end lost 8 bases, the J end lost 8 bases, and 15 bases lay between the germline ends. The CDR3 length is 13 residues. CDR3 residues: CASGGRWGEKLFF. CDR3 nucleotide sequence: TGTGCCAGCGGGGGACGGTGGGGCGAAAAACTGTTTTTT.

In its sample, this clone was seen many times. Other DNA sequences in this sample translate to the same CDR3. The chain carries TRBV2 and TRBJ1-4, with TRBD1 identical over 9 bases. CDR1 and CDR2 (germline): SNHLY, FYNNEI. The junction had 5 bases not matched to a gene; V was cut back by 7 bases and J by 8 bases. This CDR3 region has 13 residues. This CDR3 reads CASTGQGGEKLFF. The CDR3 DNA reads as TGTGCCAGCACGGGACAGGGAGGAGAAAAACTGTTTTTT. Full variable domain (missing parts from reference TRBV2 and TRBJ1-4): EPEVTQTPSHQVTQMGQEVILRCVPISNHLYFYWYRQILGQKVEFLVSFYNNEISEKSEIFDDQFSVERPDGSNFTLKIRSTKLEDSAMYFCASTGQGGEKLFFGSGTQLSVL.

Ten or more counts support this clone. This CDR3 reads CASSLSTQETQYF. The CDR3 coding sequence is TGTGCCAGCAGCTTATCAACCCAAGAGACCCAGTACTTC. This chain links TRBV7-6 with TRBJ2-5, with D uncertain. From germline, CDR1 is SGHVS and CDR2 FNYEAQ. V lost 2 bases and J lost 1, with 5 bases in between. The length of the CDR3 is 13 residues.

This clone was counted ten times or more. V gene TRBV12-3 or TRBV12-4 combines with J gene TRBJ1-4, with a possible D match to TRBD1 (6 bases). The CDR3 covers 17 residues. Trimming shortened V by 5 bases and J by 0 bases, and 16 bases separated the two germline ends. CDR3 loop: CASSTRLGGATNEKLFF. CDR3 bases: TGTGCCAGCAGTACCCGACTAGGGGGTGCAACTAATGAAAAACTGTTTTTT.

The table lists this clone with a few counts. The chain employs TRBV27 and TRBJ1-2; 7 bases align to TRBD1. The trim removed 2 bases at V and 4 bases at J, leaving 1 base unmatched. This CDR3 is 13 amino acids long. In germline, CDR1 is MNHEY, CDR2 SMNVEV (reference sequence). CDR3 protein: CASSLGTAYGYTF. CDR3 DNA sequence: TGTGCCAGCAGTTTAGGGACAGCCTATGGCTACACCTTC.

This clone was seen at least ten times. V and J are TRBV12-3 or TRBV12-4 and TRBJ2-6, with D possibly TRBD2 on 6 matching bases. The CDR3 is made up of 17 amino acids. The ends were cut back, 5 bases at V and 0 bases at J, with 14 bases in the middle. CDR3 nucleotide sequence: TGTGCCAGCAGTCTCCAGAGGGGAGGCTCTGGGGCCAACGTCCTGACTTTC. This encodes CASSLQRGGSGANVLTF.

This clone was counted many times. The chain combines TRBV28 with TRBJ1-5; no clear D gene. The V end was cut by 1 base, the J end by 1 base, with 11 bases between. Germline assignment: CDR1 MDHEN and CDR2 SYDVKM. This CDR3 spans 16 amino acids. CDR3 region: CASSLSGGISNQPQHF. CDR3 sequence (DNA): TGTGCCAGCAGTTTATCGGGAGGGATCAGCAATCAGCCCCAGCATTTT.

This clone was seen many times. CDR3 coding DNA: TGTGCCAGTAGTATGAGAAGCGGGAGTTCCGGGGAGCTGTTTTTT. It specifies CASSMRSGSSGELFF. The rearrangement joins TRBV19 to TRBJ2-2, with TRBD2 matching over 8 bases. Germline CDR1 LNHDA, CDR2 SQIVND (reference sequence). V lost 3 bases to trimming and J lost 6 bases; unmatched junction nucleotides: 6. CDR3 length: 15 residues.

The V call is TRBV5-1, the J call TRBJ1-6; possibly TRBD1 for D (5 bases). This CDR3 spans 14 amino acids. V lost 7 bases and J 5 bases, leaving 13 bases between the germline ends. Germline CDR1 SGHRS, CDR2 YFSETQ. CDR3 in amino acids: CASRRDPDNSPLHF. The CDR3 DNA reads TGCGCCAGCCGAAGGGACCCCGATAATTCACCCCTCCACTTT.

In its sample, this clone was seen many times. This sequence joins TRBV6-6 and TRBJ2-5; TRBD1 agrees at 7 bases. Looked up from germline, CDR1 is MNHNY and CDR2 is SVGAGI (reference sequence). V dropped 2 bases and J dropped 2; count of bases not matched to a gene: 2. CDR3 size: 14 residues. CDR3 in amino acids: CASSYRQGQETQYF. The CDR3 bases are TGTGCCAGCAGTTACAGACAGGGTCAAGAGACCCAGTACTTC.

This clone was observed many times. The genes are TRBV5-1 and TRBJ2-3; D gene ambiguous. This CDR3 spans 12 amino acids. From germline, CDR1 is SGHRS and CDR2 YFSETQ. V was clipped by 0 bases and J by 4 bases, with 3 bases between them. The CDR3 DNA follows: TGCGCCAGCAGCTTGGACGCAGATACGCAGTATTTT. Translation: CASSLDADTQYF.